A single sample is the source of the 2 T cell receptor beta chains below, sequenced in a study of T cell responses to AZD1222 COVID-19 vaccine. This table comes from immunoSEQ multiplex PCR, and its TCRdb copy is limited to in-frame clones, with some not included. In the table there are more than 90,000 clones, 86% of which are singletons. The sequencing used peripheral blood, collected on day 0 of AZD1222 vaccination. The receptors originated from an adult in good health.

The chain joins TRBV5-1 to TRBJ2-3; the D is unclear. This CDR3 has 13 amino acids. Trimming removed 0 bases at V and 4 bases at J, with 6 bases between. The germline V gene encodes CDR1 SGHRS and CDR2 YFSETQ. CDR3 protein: CASSLEASDTQYF. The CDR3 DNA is TGCGCCAGCAGCTTGGAAGCGTCAGATACGCAGTATTTT.

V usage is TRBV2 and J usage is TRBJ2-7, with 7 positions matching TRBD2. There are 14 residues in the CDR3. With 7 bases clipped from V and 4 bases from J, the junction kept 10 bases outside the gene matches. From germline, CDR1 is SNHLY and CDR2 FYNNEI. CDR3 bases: TGTGCCAGCAAGGGGAGCGGGGAACTTTACGAGCAGTACTTC. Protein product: CASKGSGELYEQYF.